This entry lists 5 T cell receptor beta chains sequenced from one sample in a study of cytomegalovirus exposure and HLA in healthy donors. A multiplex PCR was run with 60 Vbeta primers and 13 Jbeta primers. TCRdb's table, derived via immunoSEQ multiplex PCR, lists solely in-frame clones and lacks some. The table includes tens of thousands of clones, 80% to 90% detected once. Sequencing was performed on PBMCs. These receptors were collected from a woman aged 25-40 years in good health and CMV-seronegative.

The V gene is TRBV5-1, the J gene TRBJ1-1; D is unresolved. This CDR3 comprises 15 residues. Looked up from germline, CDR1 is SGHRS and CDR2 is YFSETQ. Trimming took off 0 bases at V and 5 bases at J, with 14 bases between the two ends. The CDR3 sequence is CASSLARRVWTEAFF. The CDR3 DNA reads TGCGCCAGCAGCTTGGCCAGGAGGGTTTGGACTGAAGCTTTCTTT.

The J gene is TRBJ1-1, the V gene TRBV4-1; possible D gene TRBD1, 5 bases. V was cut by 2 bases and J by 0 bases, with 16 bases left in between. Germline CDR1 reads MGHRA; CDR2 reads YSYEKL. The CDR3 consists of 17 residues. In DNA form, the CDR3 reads TGCGCCAGCAGCCAACGTCTCCTGGGGGGGTTGAACACTGAAGCTTTCTTT. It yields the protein CASSQRLLGGLNTEAFF.

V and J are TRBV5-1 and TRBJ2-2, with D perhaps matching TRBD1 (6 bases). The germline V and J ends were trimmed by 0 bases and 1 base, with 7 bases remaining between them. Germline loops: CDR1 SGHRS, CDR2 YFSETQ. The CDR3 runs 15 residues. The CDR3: CASSLEQGNTGELFF. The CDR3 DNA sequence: TGCGCCAGCAGCTTGGAACAGGGGAACACCGGGGAGCTGTTTTTT.

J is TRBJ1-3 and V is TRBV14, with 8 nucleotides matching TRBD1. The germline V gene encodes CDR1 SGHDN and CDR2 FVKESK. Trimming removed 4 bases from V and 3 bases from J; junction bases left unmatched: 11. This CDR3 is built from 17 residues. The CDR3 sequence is CASSLLGRGLNGNTIYF. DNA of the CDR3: TGTGCCAGCAGCCTGCTGGGCAGGGGGCTGAATGGAAACACCATATATTTT. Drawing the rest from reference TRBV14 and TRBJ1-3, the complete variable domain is EAGVTQFPSHSVIEKGQTVTLRCDPISGHDNLYWYRRVMGKEIKFLLHFVKESKQDESGMPNNRFLAERTGGTYSTLKVQPAELEDSGVYFCASSLLGRGLNGNTIYFGEGSWLTVV.

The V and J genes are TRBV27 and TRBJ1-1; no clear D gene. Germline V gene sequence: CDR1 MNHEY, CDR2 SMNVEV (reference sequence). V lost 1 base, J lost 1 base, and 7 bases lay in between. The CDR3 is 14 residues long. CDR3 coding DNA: TGTGCCAGCAGTTTATTCTCAGAGAACACTGAAGCTTTCTTT. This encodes CASSLFSENTEAFF.